The 3 T cell receptor beta chains below all came from one sample that was sequenced in a study of T-cell reconstitution after alpha-beta-depleted transplantation in children. Unique molecular identifiers featured in how the TCRbeta library was prepared. TCRdb redid the calling of the PCR reads with MiXCR, one entry per CDR3 protein. This table has more than 100,000 distinct CDR3 sequences, under 25% appearing once. This material consisted of PBMCs, mostly from graft donor cells, taken 180 days after TCRalphabeta/CD19-depleted stem cell transplant. Source of these receptors: a male patient between 2 and 15 years old who had a stem cell transplant for chronic granulomatous disease, so the T cells may come from the graft donor.

The chain couples TRBV11-1 to TRBJ2-3, with 9 bases aligning to TRBD2. CDR1 is SGHAT, CDR2 FQDESV, per germline (reference sequence). J lost 0 bases, V lost 5 bases, and 12 bases had no gene match. There are 18 residues in the CDR3. The CDR3: CASSPWALAGFSTDTQYF. The DNA for the CDR3 is TGTGCCAGCAGCCCATGGGCCCTAGCGGGATTTAGCACAGATACGCAGTATTTT.

In its sample, this clonotype was seen a few times. The chain joins TRBV12-3 or TRBV12-4 to TRBJ2-2; D possibly corresponds to TRBD1 (5 bases). The V gene lost 7 bases and the J gene lost 6 bases, with 18 bases spanning the gap. The CDR3 is made up of 15 amino acids. The CDR3 protein is CASTQGTTGAGELFF. The CDR3 DNA follows: TGTGCCAGCACCCAGGGTACTACAGGCGCCGGGGAGCTGTTTTTT.

This clonotype has at least ten counts. The rearrangement links TRBV2 to TRBJ1-4; no firm D call. V shed 4 bases and J shed 10 bases, with 13 bases lying between them. Germline CDR1 SNHLY, CDR2 FYNNEI. The CDR3 length is 13 residues. The CDR3 reads CASSGLNTGKLFF. In DNA form, the CDR3 reads TGTGCCAGCAGTGGTCTAAACACTGGAAAACTGTTTTTT.